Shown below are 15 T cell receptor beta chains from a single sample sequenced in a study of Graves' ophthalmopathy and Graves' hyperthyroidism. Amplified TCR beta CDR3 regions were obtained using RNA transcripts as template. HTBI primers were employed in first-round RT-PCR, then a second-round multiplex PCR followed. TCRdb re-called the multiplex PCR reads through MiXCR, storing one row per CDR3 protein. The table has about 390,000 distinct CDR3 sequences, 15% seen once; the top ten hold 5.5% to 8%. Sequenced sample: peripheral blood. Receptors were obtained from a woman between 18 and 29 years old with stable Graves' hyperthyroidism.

The CDR3: CASSEALEYEQYF. CDR3 nucleotide sequence: TGTGCCAGCAGTGAGGCCCTAGAGTACGAGCAGTACTTC. V and J are TRBV6-1 and TRBJ2-7; D gene uncertain. The CDR3 is made up of 13 amino acids. Germline-derived CDR1 and CDR2 are MNHNS and SASEGT. V gave up 3 bases and J gave up 4 bases, with 10 bases separating them.

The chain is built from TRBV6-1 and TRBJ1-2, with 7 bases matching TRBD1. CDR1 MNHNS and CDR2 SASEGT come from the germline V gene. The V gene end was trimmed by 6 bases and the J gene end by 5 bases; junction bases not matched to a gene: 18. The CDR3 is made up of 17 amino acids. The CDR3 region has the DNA TGTGCCAGCAGCCGGACTATACAAGGGACAGACAAATATGGCTACACCTTC. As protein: CASSRTIQGTDKYGYTF.

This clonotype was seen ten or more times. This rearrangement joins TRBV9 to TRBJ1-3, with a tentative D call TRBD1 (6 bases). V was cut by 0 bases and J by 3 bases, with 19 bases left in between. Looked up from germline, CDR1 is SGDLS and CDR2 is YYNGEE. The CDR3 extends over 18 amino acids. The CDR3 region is CASSVDSRMGASGNTIYF. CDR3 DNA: TGTGCCAGCAGCGTAGATTCGAGAATGGGGGCAAGTGGAAACACCATATATTTT.

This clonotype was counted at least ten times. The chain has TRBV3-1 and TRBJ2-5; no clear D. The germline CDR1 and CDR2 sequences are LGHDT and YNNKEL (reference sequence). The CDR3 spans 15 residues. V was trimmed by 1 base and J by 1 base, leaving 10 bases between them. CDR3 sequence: CASSQVERIQETQYF. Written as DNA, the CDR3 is TGTGCCAGCAGCCAAGTGGAACGCATCCAAGAGACCCAGTACTTC.

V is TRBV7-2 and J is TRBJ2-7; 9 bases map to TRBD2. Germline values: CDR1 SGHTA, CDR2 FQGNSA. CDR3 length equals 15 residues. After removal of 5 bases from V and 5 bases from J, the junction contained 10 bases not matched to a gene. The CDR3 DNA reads TGTGCCAGCAGCACAGATAGCGGGAGAGGTGACGAGCAGTACTTC. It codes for CASSTDSGRGDEQYF.

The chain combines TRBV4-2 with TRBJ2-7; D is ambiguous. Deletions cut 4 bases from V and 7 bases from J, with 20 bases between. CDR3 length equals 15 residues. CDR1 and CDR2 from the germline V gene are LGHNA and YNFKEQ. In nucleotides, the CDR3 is TGTGCCAGCAGCCTCCCTCCGTCGGGCTTCGGGGAGCAGTACGTC. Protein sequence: CASSLPPSGFGEQYV.

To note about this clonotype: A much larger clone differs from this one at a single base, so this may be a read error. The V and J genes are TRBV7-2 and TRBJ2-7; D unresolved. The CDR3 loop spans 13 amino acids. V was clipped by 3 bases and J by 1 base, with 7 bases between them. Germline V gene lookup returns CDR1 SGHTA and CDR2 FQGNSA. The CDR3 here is CASSLMGSYEQYF. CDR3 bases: TGTGCCAGCAGCTTGATGGGGTCCTACGAGCAGTACTTC.

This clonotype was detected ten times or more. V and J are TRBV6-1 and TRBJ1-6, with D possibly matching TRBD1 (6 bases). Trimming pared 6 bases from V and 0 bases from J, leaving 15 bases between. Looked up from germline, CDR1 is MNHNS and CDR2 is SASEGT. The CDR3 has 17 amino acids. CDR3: CASRPGTPSSYNSPLHF. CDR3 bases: TGTGCCAGCAGACCCGGGACACCAAGCTCCTATAATTCACCCCTCCACTTT.

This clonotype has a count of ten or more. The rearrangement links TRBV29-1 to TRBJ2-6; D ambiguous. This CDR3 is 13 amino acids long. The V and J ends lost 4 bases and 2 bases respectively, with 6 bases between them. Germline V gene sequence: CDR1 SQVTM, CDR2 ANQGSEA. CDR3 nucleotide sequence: TGCAGCGTTGGGGATACTGGGGCCAACGTCCTGACTTTC. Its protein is CSVGDTGANVLTF.

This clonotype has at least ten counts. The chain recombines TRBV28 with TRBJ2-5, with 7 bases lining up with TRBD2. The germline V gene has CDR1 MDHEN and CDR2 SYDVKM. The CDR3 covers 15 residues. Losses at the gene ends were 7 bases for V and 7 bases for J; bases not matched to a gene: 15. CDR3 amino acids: CASTTAWGGSRTQYF. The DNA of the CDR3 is TGTGCCAGCACCACTGCTTGGGGAGGGTCGAGGACCCAGTACTTC.

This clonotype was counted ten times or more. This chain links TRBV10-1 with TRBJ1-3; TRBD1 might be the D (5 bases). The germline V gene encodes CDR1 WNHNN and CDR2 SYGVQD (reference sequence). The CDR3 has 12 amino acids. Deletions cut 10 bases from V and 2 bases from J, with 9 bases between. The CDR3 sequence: CATRDPGNTIYF. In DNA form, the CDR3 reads TGCGCCACCAGGGACCCTGGAAACACCATATATTTT.

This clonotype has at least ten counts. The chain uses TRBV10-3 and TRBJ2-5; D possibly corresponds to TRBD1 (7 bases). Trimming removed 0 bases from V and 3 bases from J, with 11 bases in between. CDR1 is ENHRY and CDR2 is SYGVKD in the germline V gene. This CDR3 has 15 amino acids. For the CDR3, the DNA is TGTGCCATCAGTGAGTCGGGGGGACAGAAAGAGACCCAGTACTTC. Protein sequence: CAISESGGQKETQYF.

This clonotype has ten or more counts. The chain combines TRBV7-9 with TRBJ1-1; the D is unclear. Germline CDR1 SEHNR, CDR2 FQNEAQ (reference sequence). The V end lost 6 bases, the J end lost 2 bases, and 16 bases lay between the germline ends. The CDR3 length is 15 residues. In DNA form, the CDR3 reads TGTGCCAGCAGTCTAATCGGACTCACAAACACTGAAGCTTTCTTT. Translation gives CASSLIGLTNTEAFF.

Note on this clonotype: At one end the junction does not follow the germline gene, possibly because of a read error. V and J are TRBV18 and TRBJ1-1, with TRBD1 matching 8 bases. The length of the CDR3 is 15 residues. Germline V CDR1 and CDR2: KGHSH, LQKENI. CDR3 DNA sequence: TGTGCCAACTCACGCCGTCACAGGGGGGAGGCTGAAGCTTTCTTT. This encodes CANSRRHRGEAEAFF.

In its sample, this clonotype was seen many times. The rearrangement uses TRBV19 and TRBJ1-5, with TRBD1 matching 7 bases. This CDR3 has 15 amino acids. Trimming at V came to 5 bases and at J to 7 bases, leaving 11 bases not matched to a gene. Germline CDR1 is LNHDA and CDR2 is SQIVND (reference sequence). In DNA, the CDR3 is TGTGCCAGTAGTGGTGACAGGGCCTCCGGGCAGCCCCAGCATTTT. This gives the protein CASSGDRASGQPQHF.